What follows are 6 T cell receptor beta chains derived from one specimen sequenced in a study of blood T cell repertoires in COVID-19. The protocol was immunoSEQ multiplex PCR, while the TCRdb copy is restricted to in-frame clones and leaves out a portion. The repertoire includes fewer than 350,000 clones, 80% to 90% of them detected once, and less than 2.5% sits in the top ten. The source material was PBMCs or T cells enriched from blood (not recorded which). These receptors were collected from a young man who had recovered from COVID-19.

Here the CDR3 reads CASSPQTYNEQFF. As DNA, the CDR3 is TGCGCCAGCAGCCCACAGACCTACAATGAGCAGTTCTTC. The chain is built from TRBV4-3 and TRBJ2-1; D not certain. CDR3 length: 13 amino acids. CDR1 and CDR2 (germline): LGHNA, YSLEER. The ends were cut back, 4 bases at V and 2 bases at J, with 6 bases in the middle.

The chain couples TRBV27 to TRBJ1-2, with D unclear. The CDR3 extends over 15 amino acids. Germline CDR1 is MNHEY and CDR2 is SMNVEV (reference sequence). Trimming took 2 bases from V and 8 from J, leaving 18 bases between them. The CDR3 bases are TGTGCCAGCAGTTTAACAACCTCTAGGAATTGGGGCTACACCTTC. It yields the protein CASSLTTSRNWGYTF.

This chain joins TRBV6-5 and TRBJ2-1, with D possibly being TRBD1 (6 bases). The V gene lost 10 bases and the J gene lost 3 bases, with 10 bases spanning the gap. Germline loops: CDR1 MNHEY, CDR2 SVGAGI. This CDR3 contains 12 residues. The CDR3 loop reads CAISRGYNEQFF. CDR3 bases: TGTGCCATTAGCAGGGGCTACAATGAGCAGTTCTTC.

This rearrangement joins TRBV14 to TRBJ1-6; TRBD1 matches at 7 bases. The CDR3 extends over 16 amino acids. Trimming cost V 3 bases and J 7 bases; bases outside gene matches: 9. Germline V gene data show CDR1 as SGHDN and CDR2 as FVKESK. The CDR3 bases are TGTGCCAGCAGCCACTTTTACGACAGGGTAAATTCACCCCTCCACTTT. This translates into CASSHFYDRVNSPLHF.

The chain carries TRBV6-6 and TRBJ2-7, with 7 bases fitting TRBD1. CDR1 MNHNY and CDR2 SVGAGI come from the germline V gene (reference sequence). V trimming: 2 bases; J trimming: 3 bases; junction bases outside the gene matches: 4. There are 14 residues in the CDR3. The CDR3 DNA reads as TGTGCCAGCAGTTACCCCGGGACAGTCTACGAGCAGTACTTC. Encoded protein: CASSYPGTVYEQYF.

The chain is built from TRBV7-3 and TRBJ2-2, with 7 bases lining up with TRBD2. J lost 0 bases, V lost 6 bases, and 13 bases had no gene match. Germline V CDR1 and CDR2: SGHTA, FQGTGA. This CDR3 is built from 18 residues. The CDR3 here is CASSSYLAGVPNTGELFF. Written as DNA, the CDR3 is TGTGCCAGCAGTTCGTATTTGGCGGGGGTCCCGAACACCGGGGAGCTGTTTTTT.